The 17 T cell receptor beta chains below were found in one sample sequenced in a study of Graves' ophthalmopathy and Graves' hyperthyroidism. RNA transcripts were the template, and TCR beta CDR3 regions were amplified from them. HTBI primers served in a first-round RT-PCR, which a second-round multiplex PCR followed. TCRdb called the multiplex PCR reads again in MiXCR, with one record for every CDR3 protein. Among about 380,000 distinct CDR3 sequences listed, 15% were seen once. Sequencing was done on a sample of peripheral blood. These receptors came from a woman between 18 and 29 years old with stable Graves' hyperthyroidism.

At least ten counts were recorded for this clonotype. The V and J genes are TRBV11-3 and TRBJ2-5; D assignment may be TRBD1 or TRBD2 (5 bases each). CDR3 size: 15 residues. The V gene's germline CDR1 is SGHNT and CDR2 YENEEA. With 5 bases removed from V and 0 bases from J, the gap between germline ends came to 13 bases. DNA of the CDR3: TGTGCCAGCAGCCCCAGGGAGCCTAACCAAGAGACCCAGTACTTC. Protein product: CASSPREPNQETQYF.

This clonotype was seen ten or more times. This chain uses TRBV15 with TRBJ2-7; perhaps TRBD1 as D (6 bases). The CDR3 length is 16 residues. Trimming stripped 1 base from V and 0 bases from J, with 13 bases between. CDR1 LNHNV and CDR2 YYDKDF come from the germline V gene (reference sequence). CDR3 protein: CATSRGGAGASYEQYF. The CDR3, as DNA: TGTGCCACCAGCAGAGGTGGGGCAGGGGCCTCCTACGAGCAGTACTTC.

Points on this clonotype: The conserved phenylalanine or tryptophan is not found at the CDR3 terminus, so this likely reflects a read error. The chain uses TRBV7-3 and TRBJ1-3; D is ambiguous. Germline CDR1 is SGHTA and CDR2 is FQGTGA. V lost 8 bases to trimming and J lost 3 bases, with 17 bases between them. The CDR3 length is 15 residues. CDR3 DNA: TGTGCCAGCCGCCGGGAAGTGGGAAGTGGAAACACCATATATTCT. Translating it yields CASRREVGSGNTIYS.

There are many counts of this clonotype. The chain carries TRBV7-6 and TRBJ2-5, with D possibly being TRBD2 (7 bases). This CDR3 contains 13 residues. The ends were cut back, 0 bases at V and 6 bases at J, with 8 bases in the middle. Germline CDR1 reads SGHVS; CDR2 reads FNYEAQ. CDR3 loop: CASSLAGGQTQYF. CDR3 nucleotide sequence: TGTGCCAGCAGCTTAGCGGGGGGGCAGACCCAGTACTTC. Looking up the rest from reference TRBV7-6 and TRBJ2-5 gives the full variable domain: GAGVSQSPRYKVTKRGQDVALRCDPISGHVSLYWYRQALGQGPEFLTYFNYEAQQDKSGLPNDRFSAERPEGSISTLTIQRTEQRDSAMYRCASSLAGGQTQYFGPGTRLLVL.

There are many counts of this clonotype. The genes are TRBV7-8 and TRBJ2-7; D perhaps matches TRBD1 (5 bases). The CDR3 totals 14 residues. V shed 5 bases and J shed 4 bases, with 15 bases lying between them. The germline V gene encodes CDR1 SGHVS and CDR2 FQNEAQ. CDR3 sequence reads: CASSGPDTFYEQYF. The CDR3 coding sequence is TGTGCCAGCAGCGGACCGGACACCTTTTACGAGCAGTACTTC.

In this sample, this clonotype turned up many times. V gene TRBV20-1 combines with J gene TRBJ2-7; D call uncertain. This CDR3 contains 14 residues. The germline CDR1 and CDR2 sequences are DFQATT and SNEGSKA (reference sequence). Deletions cut 1 base from V and 3 bases from J, with 13 bases between. CDR3 protein: CSARGDSNLYEQYF. DNA of the CDR3: TGCAGTGCTAGAGGAGACTCTAATCTCTACGAGCAGTACTTC.

This clonotype was detected many times. A single base separates this from a much larger clone, so it may be a read error. This chain connects TRBV6-2 or TRBV6-3 to TRBJ1-1, with 7 bases identical to TRBD1. The CDR3 has 19 residues. J gave up 4 bases and V 0 bases, and 17 bases lay outside the gene matches. Germline V gives CDR1 MNHEY, CDR2 SVGEGT. The CDR3 spells CASSYSIPPGQAASTEAFF. The DNA for the CDR3 is TGTGCCAGCAGTTACTCCATCCCCCCTGGACAGGCCGCGAGCACTGAAGCTTTCTTT.

As for this clonotype: A clone one base away is much larger, so this may be a read error. V usage is TRBV9 and J usage is TRBJ1-1; tentative D call: TRBD1 (5 bases). The CDR3 has 12 residues. Germline loops: CDR1 SGDLS, CDR2 YYNGEE. The CDR3: CASSVEGTDAFF. CDR3 bases: TGTGCCAGCAGCGTAGAGGGGACTGATGCTTTCTTT.

A remark on this clonotype: Just one base apart from a much larger clone, this may be a read error. V gene TRBV3-1 combines with J gene TRBJ2-4; D possibly corresponds to TRBD2 (6 bases). The germline V gene encodes CDR1 LGHDT and CDR2 YNNKEL (reference sequence). There are 15 residues in the CDR3. Trimming shortened V by 6 bases and J by 0 bases, and 12 bases separated the two germline ends. DNA for the CDR3: TGTGCCAGCAGTCGGGGAGGATCAGCCAAAAACATTCAGTACTTC. Its protein is CASSRGGSAKNIQYF.

The chain employs TRBV12-5 and TRBJ1-1; D is unresolved. Germline V gives CDR1 LGHNT, CDR2 FRNRAP. V was clipped by 2 bases and J by 0 bases, with 10 bases between them. There are 15 residues in the CDR3. CDR3 in DNA: TGTGCTAGTGGTTTGACCCCACCAGTGAACACTGAAGCTTTCTTT. Translation: CASGLTPPVNTEAFF.

This clonotype came up many times. The chain has TRBV2 and TRBJ2-5, with a possible D match to TRBD2 (5 bases). Germline CDR1 reads SNHLY; CDR2 reads FYNNEI. The CDR3 spans 12 residues. Trimming stripped 10 bases from V and 3 bases from J, with 12 bases between. CDR3 amino acids: CATQAAKETQYF. As DNA, the CDR3 is TGTGCCACCCAAGCGGCCAAAGAGACCCAGTACTTC.

Many counts were recorded for this clonotype. The chain joins TRBV27 to TRBJ1-1; D uncertain. The CDR3 spans 15 residues. From germline, CDR1 is MNHEY and CDR2 SMNVEV (reference sequence). Trimming stripped 11 bases from V and 1 base from J, with 20 bases between. This CDR3 is CALGSGRNSNTEAFF. The CDR3 DNA reads TGTGCCCTGGGCAGCGGCAGAAATTCGAACACTGAAGCTTTCTTT.

This clonotype appeared many times. This chain connects TRBV12-3 or TRBV12-4 to TRBJ2-6; 7 bases line up with TRBD2. Germline trimming cut 4 bases from V and 4 bases from J; bases unmatched to any gene: 13. The CDR3 covers 18 residues. The CDR3 loop reads CASSSGRRGVRGANVLTF. Written as DNA, the CDR3 is TGTGCCAGCAGTTCCGGGAGGAGAGGTGTGCGCGGGGCCAACGTCCTGACTTTC.

This clonotype was counted at least ten times. This chain connects TRBV4-1 to TRBJ1-5, with D possibly matching TRBD1 (5 bases). V was trimmed by 3 bases and J by 10 bases, leaving 16 bases between them. The CDR3 has 14 amino acids. Per the germline V gene, CDR1 is MGHRA and CDR2 is YSYEKL. The CDR3: CASSQVVGVEPQHF. CDR3 sequence (DNA): TGCGCCAGCAGCCAGGTAGTGGGGGTCGAACCCCAGCATTTT.

This clonotype appeared many times. J is TRBJ1-5 and V is TRBV12-3 or TRBV12-4; D remains unclear. This CDR3 has 11 amino acids. The V end was cut by 7 bases, the J end by 7 bases, with 8 bases between. DNA for the CDR3: TGTGCCAGCACTCCTAACCAGCCCCAGCATTTT. This translates into CASTPNQPQHF.

This clonotype has a count of ten or more. The rearrangement uses TRBV4-1 and TRBJ1-1, with 8 bases identical to TRBD1. Trimming at V came to 8 bases and at J to 2 bases, leaving 13 bases not matched to a gene. The CDR3 runs 16 residues. The germline CDR1 and CDR2 sequences are MGHRA and YSYEKL. The CDR3: CASLAATGALNTEAFF. The CDR3 DNA is TGCGCCAGCTTGGCAGCGACAGGGGCTCTTAACACTGAAGCTTTCTTT.

This clonotype showed up many times. The chain is built from TRBV6-2 or TRBV6-3 and TRBJ1-1; no firm D call. The length of the CDR3 is 14 residues. Germline CDR1 is MNHEY and CDR2 is SVGEGT. Trimming stripped 2 bases from V and 0 bases from J, with 7 bases between. The CDR3 DNA reads as TGTGCCAGCAGTTACCCGAGAATGAACACTGAAGCTTTCTTT. Its translation is CASSYPRMNTEAFF.